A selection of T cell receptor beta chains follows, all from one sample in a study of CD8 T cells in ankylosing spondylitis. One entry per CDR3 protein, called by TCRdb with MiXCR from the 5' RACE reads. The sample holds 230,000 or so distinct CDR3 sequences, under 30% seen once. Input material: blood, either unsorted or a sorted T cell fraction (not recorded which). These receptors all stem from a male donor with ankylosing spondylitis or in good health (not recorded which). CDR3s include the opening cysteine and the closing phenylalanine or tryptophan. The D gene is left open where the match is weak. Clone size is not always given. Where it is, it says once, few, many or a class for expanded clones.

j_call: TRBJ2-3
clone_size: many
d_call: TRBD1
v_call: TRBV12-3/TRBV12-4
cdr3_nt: TGTGCCAGCAGAGGGAGGACAGGGGTGGAAGCAGATACGCAGTATTTT
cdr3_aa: CASRGRTGVEADTQYF

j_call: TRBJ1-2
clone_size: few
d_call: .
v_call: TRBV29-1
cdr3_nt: TGCAGCGTTGAAGAAACTGCGGGCTACACCTTC
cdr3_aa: CSVEETAGYTF

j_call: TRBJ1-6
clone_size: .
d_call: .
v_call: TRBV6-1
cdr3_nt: TGTGCCAGCACCGGGCAGGGGTATTCACCCCTCCACTTT
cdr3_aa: CASTGQGYSPLHF

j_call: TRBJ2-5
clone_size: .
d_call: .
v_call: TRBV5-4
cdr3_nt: TGTGCCAGCAGCTTTCACGAGCGGGCGACGGGAGAGACCCAGTACTTC
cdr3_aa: CASSFHERATGETQYF

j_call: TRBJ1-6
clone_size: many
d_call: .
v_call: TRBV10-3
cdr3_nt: TGTGCCATCAGTGAGGGGCAGGGGCGATCACCCCTCCACTTT
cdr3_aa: CAISEGQGRSPLHF

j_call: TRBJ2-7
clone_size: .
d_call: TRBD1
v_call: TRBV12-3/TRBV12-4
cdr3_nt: TGTGCCAGCAGTGCGAGGGACAGGGGGAACGAGCAGTACTTC
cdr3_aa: CASSARDRGNEQYF

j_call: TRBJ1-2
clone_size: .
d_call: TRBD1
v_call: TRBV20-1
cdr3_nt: TGCAGTGCTCAGACAGGGGACTATGGCTACACCTTC
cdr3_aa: CSAQTGDYGYTF

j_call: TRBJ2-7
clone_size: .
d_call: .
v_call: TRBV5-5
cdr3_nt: TGTGCCAGCAGCCTTGGTATGTACAGCCTTGAAGACGAGCAGTACTTC
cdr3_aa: CASSLGMYSLEDEQYF

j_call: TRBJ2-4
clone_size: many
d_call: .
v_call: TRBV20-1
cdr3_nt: TGCAGTGCTTCCCGGACTCTAGCCAAAAACATTCAGTACTTC
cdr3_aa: CSASRTLAKNIQYF

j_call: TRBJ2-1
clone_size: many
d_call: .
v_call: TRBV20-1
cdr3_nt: TGCAGTGCTGAGGGGCTAGGCCACTACAATGAGCAGTCCTTC
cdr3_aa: CSAEGLGHYNEQSF

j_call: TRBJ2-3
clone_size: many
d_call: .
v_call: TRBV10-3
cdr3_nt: TGTGCCATCGCTAGCACAGATACGCAGTATTTT
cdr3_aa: CAIASTDTQYF

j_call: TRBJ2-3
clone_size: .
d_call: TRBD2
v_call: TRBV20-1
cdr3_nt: TGCAGTGCGAGAACAGCGGGGGGGCGATTCAATACGCAGTATTTT
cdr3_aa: CSARTAGGRFNTQYF

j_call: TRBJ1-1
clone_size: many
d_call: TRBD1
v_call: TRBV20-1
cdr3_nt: TGCAGTGCTAGACCTGGACAGGGGTTCACTGAAGCTTTCTTT
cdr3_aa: CSARPGQGFTEAFF

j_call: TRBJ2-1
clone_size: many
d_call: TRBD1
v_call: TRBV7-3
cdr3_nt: TGTGCCAGCAGCTTCCTCCCAGGGGGCGAGCAGTTCTTC
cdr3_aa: CASSFLPGGEQFF

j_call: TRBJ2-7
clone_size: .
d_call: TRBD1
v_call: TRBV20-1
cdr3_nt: TGCAGTGCTAGTACAGGGGGCATAGTCCCCTACGAGCAGTACTTC
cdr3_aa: CSASTGGIVPYEQYF

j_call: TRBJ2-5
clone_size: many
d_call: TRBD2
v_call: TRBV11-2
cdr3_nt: TGTGCCAGCAGCCCAGGATGGACTAGCGGCCAAGAGACCCAGTACTTC
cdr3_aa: CASSPGWTSGQETQYF

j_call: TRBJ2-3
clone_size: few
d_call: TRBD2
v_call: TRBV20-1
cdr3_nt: TGCAGGCTGGGGCTAGCGGGAGTCACAGATACGCAGTATTTT
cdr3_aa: CRLGLAGVTDTQYF

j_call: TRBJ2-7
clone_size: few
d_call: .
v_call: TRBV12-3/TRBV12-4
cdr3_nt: TGTGCCAGCAGTTTCCGTTCATCAAGCGTTGATTACGAGCAGTACTTC
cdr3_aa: CASSFRSSSVDYEQYF

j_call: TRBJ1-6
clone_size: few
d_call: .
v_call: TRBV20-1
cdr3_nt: TGCAGTGCTAGGGATCAGGGTGGGAATTCACCCCTCCACTTT
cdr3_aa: CSARDQGGNSPLHF

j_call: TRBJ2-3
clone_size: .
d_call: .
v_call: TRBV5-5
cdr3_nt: TGTGCCAGCAGCTTGGCCGGGCAGACCGGCACGCAGTATTTT
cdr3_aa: CASSLAGQTGTQYF

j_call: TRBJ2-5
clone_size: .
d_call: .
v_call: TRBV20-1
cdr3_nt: TGCAGTGCTAGTTCTGAGAACCAAGAGACCCAGTACTTC
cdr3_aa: CSASSENQETQYF

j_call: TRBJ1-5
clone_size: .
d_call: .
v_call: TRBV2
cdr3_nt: TGTGCCAGCAGTGAGGGCCCCGGACCCCAGCATTTT
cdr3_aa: CASSEGPGPQHF

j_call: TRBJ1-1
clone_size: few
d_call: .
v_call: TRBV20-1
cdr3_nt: TGCAGTGCTAGCTGGGGCGACCCTAACACTGAAGCTTTCTTT
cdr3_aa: CSASWGDPNTEAFF

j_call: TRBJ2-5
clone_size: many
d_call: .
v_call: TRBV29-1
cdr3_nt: TGCAGCGTTGTGTGGGGAACAGAGACCCAGTACTTC
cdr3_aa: CSVVWGTETQYF

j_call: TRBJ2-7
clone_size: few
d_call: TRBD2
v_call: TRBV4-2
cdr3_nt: TGTGCCAGCAGCCAAGATATGGGCGGGACTAGCGTCTACGAGCAGTACTTC
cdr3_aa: CASSQDMGGTSVYEQYF

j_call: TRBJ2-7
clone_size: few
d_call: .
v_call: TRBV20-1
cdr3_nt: TGCAGTGCTCTGACCCCAGTGCTGTCCTACGAGCAGTACTTC
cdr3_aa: CSALTPVLSYEQYF

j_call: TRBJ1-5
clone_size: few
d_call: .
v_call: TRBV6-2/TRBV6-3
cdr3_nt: TGTGCCAGCAGTTCCAACAGGGTTACGCAGCCCCAGCATTTT
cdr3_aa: CASSSNRVTQPQHF

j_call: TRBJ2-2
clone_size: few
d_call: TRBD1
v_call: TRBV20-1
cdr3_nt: TGCAGTGCTACCCGACAGGGGAGCGGGGAGCTGTTTTTT
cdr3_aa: CSATRQGSGELFF

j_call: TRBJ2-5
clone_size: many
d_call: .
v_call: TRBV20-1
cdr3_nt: TGCAGTGCTACCGAGGGGGAAGAGACCCAGTACTTC
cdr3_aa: CSATEGEETQYF

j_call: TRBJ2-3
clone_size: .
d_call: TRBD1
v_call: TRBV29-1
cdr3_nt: TGCAGCGTCGCCCTCCGGGACAGGGCTGCAGATACGCAGTATTTT
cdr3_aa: CSVALRDRAADTQYF

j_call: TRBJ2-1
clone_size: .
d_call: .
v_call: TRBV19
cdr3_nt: TGTGCCAGTGGTTACAATGAGCAGTTCTTC
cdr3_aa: CASGYNEQFF

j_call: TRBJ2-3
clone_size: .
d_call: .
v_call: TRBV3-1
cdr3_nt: TGTGCCAGCAGCCAAGAGAAATCAGCCCGCACAGATACGCAGTATTTT
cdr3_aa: CASSQEKSARTDTQYF

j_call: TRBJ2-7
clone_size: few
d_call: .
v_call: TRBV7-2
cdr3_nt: TGTGCCAGCAGCTCTTGGGAAGGACCCTACGAGCAGTACTTC
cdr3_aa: CASSSWEGPYEQYF

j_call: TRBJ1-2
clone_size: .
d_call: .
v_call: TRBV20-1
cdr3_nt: TGCAGTGCTAGCTCTATTAGCCGGGCGAACTATGGCTACACCTTC
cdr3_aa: CSASSISRANYGYTF

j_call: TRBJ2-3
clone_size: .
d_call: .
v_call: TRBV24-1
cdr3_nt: TGTGCCACCAGTGAAACCAACAGGTACACAGATACGCAGTATTTT
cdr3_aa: CATSETNRYTDTQYF

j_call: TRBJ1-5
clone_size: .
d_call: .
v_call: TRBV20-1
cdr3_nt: TGCAGTGCTAGAGCCGCAGGGACGGTTGGTAGCAATCAGCCCCAGCATTTT
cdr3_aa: CSARAAGTVGSNQPQHF

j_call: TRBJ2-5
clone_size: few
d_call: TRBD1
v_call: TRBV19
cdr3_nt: TGTGCCAGTAGTGCCGGACAGGGGGAGACCCAGTACTTC
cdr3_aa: CASSAGQGETQYF

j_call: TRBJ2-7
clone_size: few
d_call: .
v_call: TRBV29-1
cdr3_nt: TGCAGCGTTGAAACCCGGAGCCAGGTCAGCTCCTACGAGCAGTACTTC
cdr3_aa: CSVETRSQVSSYEQYF

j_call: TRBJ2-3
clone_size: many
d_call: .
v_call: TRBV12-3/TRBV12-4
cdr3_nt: TGTGCCAGCAGTTTGTACAGAGGAACTAGCACAGATACGCAGTATTTT
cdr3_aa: CASSLYRGTSTDTQYF

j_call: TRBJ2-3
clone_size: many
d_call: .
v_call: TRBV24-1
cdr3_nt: TGTGCCACCAGTGATTGGGGGACAGATACGCAGTATTTT
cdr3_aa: CATSDWGTDTQYF

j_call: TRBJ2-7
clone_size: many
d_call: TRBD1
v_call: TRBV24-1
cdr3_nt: TGTGCCACCAGTGGTTCGGACAGGGGGCACTACGAGCAGTACTTC
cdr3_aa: CATSGSDRGHYEQYF

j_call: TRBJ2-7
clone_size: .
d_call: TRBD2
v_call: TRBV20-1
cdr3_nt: TGCAGTGCTAGAGTTCGGGGGAGACTAGCGGGGGGACAAGCCTACGAGCAGTACTTC
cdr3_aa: CSARVRGRLAGGQAYEQYF

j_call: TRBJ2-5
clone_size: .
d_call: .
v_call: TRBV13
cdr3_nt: TGTGCCAGCAGCTTATTTTTGCGGCGGAATGGAAGCCAAGAGACCCAGTACTTC
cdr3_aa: CASSLFLRRNGSQETQYF

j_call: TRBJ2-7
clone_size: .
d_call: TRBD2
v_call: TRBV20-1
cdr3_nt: TGCAGTGTAGAGGCCCAGGGAGGGAGCTCCTACGAGCAGTACTTC
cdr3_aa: CSVEAQGGSSYEQYF